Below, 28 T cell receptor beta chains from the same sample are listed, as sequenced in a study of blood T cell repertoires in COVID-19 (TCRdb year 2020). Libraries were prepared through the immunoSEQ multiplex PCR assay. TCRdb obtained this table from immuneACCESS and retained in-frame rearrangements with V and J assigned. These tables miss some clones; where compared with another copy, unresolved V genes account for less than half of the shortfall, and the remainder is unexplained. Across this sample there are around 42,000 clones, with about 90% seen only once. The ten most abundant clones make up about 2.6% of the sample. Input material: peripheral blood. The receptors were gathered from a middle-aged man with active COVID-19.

CDR3 bases: TGTGCCAGCAGCCAACAACTAGCGGGGGGGCGAAATGAGCAGTTCTTC. As protein: CASSQQLAGGRNEQFF. The chain uses TRBV3-1 (or the pseudogene TRBV3-2) and TRBJ2-1; 13 bases are shared with TRBD2. Per the germline V gene, CDR1 is LGHDT and CDR2 is YNNKEL (reference sequence). With 2 bases clipped from V and 7 bases from J, the junction kept 5 bases outside the gene matches. The CDR3 runs 16 residues.

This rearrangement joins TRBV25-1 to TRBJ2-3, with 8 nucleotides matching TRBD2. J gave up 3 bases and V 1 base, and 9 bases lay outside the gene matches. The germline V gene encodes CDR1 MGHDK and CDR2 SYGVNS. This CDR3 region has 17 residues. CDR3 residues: CASSESGGGLSTDTQYF. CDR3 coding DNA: TGTGCCAGCAGTGAATCCGGGGGGGGCCTCTCGACAGATACGCAGTATTTT.

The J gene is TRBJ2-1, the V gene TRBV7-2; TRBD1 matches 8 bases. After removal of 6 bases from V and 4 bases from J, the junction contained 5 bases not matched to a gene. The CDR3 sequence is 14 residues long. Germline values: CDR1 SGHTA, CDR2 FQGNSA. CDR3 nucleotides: TGTGCCAGCAGGGGACAGGCGGGTTACAATGAGCAGTTCTTC. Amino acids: CASRGQAGYNEQFF.

The CDR3, as DNA: TGTGCCATCAGTACAGGGACCTACGAGCAGTACTTC. Its translation: CAISTGTYEQYF. The V gene is TRBV10-3, the J gene TRBJ2-7, with D perhaps TRBD1 (6 bases). Germline loops: CDR1 ENHRY, CDR2 SYGVKD. The CDR3 has 12 residues. The ends were cut back, 5 bases at V and 2 bases at J, with 7 bases in the middle.

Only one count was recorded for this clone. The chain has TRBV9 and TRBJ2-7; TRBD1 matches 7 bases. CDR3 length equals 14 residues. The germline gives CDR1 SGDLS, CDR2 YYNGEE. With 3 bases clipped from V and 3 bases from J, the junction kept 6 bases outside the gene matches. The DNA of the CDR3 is TGTGCCAGCAGCGGACAGGGCCAAGGCTACGAGCAGTACTTC. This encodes CASSGQGQGYEQYF.

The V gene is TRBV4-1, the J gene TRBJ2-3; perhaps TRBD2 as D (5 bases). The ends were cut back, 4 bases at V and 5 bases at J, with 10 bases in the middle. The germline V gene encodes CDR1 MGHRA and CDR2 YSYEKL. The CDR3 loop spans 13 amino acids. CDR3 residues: CASSRRTQDTQYF. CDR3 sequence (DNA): TGCGCCAGCAGCCGCCGGACTCAAGATACGCAGTATTTT.

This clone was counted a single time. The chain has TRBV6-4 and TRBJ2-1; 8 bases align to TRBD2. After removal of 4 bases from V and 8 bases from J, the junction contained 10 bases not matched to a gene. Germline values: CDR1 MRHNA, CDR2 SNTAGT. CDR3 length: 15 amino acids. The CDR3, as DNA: TGTGCCAGCAGTGCCCTCCCGGGGGGGCCGGATGAGCAGTTCTTC. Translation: CASSALPGGPDEQFF.

The CDR3 reads CASSPEEGNTEAFF. CDR3 bases: TGTGCCAGCTCACCGGAGGAAGGGAACACTGAAGCTTTCTTT. The chain is built from TRBV18 and TRBJ1-1; D is ambiguous. V was trimmed by 3 bases and J by 1 base, leaving 9 bases between them. The germline gives CDR1 KGHSH, CDR2 LQKENI. The CDR3 sequence is 14 residues long.

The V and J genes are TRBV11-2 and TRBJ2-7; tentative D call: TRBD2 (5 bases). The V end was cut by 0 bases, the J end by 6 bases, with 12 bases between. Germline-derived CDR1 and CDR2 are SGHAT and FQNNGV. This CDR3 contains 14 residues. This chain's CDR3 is CASSLERVAGEQYF. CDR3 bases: TGTGCCAGCAGCTTAGAGCGGGTGGCGGGCGAGCAGTACTTC.

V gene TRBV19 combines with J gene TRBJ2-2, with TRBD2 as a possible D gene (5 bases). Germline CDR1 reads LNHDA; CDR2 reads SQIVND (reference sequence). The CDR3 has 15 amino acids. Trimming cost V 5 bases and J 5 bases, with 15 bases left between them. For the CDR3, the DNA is TGTGCCAGTAGTCCCCCCGGGGTAGGAACCGGGGAGCTGTTTTTT. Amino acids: CASSPPGVGTGELFF.

The CDR3 spells CAISHGQAVNQPQHF. CDR3 bases: TGTGCCATCAGTCACGGACAGGCCGTCAATCAGCCCCAGCATTTT. The chain recombines TRBV10-3 with TRBJ1-5; 7 positions agree with TRBD1. Trimming took 5 bases from V and 3 from J; bases not matched to a gene: 7. This CDR3 has 15 amino acids. Germline values: CDR1 ENHRY, CDR2 SYGVKD.

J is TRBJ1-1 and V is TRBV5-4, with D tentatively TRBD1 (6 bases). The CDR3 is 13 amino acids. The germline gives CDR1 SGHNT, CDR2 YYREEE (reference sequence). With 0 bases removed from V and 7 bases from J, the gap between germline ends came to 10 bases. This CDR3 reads CASSLATGIEAFF. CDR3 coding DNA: TGTGCCAGCAGCTTGGCCACAGGGATTGAAGCTTTCTTT. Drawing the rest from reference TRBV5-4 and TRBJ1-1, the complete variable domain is ETGVTQSPTHLIKTRGQQVTLRCSSQSGHNTVSWYQQALGQGPQFIFQYYREEENGRGNFPPRFSGLQFPNYSSELNVNALELDDSALYLCASSLATGIEAFFGQGTRLTVV.

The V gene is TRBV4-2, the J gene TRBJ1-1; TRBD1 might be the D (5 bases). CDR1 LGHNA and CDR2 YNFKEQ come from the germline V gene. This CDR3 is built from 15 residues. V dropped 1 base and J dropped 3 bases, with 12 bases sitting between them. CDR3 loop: CASSQGSQGYTEAFF. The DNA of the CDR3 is TGTGCCAGCAGCCAAGGGTCCCAGGGATACACTGAAGCTTTCTTT.

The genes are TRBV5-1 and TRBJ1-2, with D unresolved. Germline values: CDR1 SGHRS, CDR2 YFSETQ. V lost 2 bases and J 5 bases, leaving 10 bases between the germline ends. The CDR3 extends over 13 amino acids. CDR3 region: CASSLIPYYGYTF. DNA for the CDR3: TGCGCCAGCAGCTTAATCCCGTATTATGGCTACACCTTC. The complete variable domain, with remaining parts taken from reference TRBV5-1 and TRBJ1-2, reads KAGVTQTPRYLIKTRGQQVTLSCSPISGHRSVSWYQQTPGQGLQFLFEYFSETQRNKGNFPGRFSGRQFSNSRSEMNVSTLELGDSALYLCASSLIPYYGYTFGSGTRLTVV.

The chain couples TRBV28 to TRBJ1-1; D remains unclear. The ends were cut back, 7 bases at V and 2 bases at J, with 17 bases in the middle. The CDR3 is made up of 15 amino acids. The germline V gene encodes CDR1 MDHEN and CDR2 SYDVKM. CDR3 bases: TGTGCCAGCACCTACTCGGGCGGGGTAAACACTGAAGCTTTCTTT. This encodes CASTYSGGVNTEAFF.

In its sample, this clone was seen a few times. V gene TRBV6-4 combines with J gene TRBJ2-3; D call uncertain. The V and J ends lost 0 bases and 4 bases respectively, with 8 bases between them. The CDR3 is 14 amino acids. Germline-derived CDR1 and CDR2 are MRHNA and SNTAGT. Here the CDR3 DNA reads TGTGCCAGCAGTGACTCGATTGAGGCAGATACGCAGTATTTT. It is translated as CASSDSIEADTQYF.

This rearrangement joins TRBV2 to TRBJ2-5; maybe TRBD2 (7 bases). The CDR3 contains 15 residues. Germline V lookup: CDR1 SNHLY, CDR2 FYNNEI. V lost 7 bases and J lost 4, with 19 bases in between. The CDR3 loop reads CASKTQGRGGETQYF. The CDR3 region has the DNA TGTGCCAGCAAAACACAGGGAAGGGGGGGAGAGACCCAGTACTTC. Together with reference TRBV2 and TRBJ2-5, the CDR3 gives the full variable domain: EPEVTQTPSHQVTQMGQEVILRCVPISNHLYFYWYRQILGQKVEFLVSFYNNEISEKSEIFDDQFSVERPDGSNFTLKIRSTKLEDSAMYFCASKTQGRGGETQYFGPGTRLLVL.

The CDR3 coding sequence is TGTGCCAGCGGACAGGGCGGCGAGCAGTACTTC. Translation: CASGQGGEQYF. The genes are TRBV27 and TRBJ2-7; 8 bases line up with TRBD1. Unmatched junction bases numbered 3, after V lost 8 bases and J lost 6 bases. Germline CDR1 and CDR2: MNHEY and SMNVEV (reference sequence). The length of the CDR3 is 11 residues.

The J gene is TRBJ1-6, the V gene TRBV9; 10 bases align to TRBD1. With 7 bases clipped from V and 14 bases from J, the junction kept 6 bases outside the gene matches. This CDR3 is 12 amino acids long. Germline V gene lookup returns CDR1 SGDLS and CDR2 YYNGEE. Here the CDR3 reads CASGTGEGTLHF. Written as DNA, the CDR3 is TGTGCCAGCGGGACAGGGGAGGGTACCCTCCACTTT.

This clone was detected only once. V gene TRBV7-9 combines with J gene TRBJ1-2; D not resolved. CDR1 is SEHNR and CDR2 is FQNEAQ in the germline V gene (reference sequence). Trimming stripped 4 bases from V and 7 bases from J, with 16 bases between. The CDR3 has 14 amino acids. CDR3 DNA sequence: TGTGCCAGCAGCTACGACACCCAGGTCGGTGGCTACACCTTC. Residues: CASSYDTQVGGYTF.

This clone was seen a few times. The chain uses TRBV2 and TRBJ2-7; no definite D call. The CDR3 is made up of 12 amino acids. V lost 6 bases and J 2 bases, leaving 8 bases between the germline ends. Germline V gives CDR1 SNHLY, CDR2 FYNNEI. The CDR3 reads CASRADTYEQYF. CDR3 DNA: TGTGCCAGCAGGGCCGATACCTACGAGCAGTACTTC. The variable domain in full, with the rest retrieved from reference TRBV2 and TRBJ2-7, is EPEVTQTPSHQVTQMGQEVILRCVPISNHLYFYWYRQILGQKVEFLVSFYNNEISEKSEIFDDQFSVERPDGSNFTLKIRSTKLEDSAMYFCASRADTYEQYFGPGTRLTVT.

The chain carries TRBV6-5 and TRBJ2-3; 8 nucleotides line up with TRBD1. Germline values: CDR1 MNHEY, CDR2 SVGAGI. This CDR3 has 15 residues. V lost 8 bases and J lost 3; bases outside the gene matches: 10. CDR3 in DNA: TGTGCCAGCGAAGGGGGGACAGGTGAAACAGATACGCAGTATTTT. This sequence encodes CASEGGTGETDTQYF.

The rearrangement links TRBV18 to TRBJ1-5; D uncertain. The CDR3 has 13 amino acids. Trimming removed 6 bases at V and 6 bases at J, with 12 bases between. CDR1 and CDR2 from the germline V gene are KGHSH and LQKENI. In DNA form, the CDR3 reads TGTGCCAGCTCGGTCGGGAATAGTCAGCCCCAGCATTTT. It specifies CASSVGNSQPQHF.

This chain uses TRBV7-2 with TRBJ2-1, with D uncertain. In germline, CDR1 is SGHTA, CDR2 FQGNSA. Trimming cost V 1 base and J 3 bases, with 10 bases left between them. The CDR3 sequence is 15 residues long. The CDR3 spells CASSLVSEIYNEQFF. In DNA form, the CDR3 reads TGTGCCAGCAGCTTAGTCTCAGAAATCTACAATGAGCAGTTCTTC.

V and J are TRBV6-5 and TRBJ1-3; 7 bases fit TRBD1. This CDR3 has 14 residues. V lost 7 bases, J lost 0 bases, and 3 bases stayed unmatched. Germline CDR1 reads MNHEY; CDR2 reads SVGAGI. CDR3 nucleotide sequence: TGTGCCAGCAAGGGGGCGAGCTCTGGAAACACCATATATTTT. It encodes CASKGASSGNTIYF.

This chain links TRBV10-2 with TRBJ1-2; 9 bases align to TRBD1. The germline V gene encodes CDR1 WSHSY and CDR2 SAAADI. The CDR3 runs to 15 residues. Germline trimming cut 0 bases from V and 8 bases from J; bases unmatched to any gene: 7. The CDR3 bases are TGCGCCAGCAGTGAGTCTGGTGACAGGGGGAAAGGCTACACCTTC. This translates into CASSESGDRGKGYTF.

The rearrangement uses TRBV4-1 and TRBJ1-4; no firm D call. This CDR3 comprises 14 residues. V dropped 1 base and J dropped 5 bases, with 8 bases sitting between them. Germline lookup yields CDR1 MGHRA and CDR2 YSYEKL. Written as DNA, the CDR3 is TGCGCCAGCAGCCAAGCCTCCGGGAATGAAAAACTGTTTTTT. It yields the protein CASSQASGNEKLFF.

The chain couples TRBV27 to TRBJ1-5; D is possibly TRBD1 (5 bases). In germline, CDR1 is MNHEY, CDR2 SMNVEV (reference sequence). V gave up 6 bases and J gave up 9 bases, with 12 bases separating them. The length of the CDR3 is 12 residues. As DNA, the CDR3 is TGTGCCAGCAGCCGCGCGGGGGGGCCCCAGCATTTT. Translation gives CASSRAGGPQHF.